This T cell receptor beta chain was found in a study of CD8 T cells in ankylosing spondylitis. CDR1 MNHEY and CDR2 SVGAGI come from the germline V gene. The V and J ends lost 0 bases and 14 bases respectively, with 19 bases between them. The CDR3 runs 14 residues. This clonotype was counted many times. TCRdb re-called the 5' RACE reads with MiXCR, one entry per CDR3 protein. The sample includes roughly 240,000 distinct CDR3 sequences, more than 25% of them seen just once. The origin of this receptor is a male donor with ankylosing spondylitis or in good health (not recorded which). The gene calls are TRBV6-5 and TRBJ1-2; D is perhaps TRBD1 (6 bases). The source material was blood, either unsorted or a sorted T cell fraction (not recorded which). CDR3 bases: TGTGCCAGCAGTTACTCGGGGGGCCTTCCCCCCCTAACCTTC. It is translated as CASSYSGGLPPLTF.